These 24 T cell receptor beta chains were sequenced from one sample in a study of blood T cell repertoires in COVID-19. Here immunoSEQ multiplex PCR was the method, and the copy in TCRdb shows in-frame clones only, minus some. Of around 70,000 clones in the sample, approximately 80% are singletons; the top ten hold around 6.3%. The sample comprised peripheral blood. These receptors were obtained from a man aged 60 to 69 with acute or convalescent COVID-19.

V is TRBV11-2 and J is TRBJ1-6, with 8 bases fitting TRBD1. With V trimmed by 5 bases and J by 0 bases, 3 bases remained unmatched. The CDR3 runs to 16 residues. Germline V gives CDR1 SGHAT, CDR2 FQNNGV. CDR3 region: CASSTTGGSYNSPLHF. The CDR3 nucleotides read TGTGCCAGCAGCACCACAGGGGGCTCCTATAATTCACCCCTCCACTTT.

The count of this clone is one. The rearrangement joins TRBV19 to TRBJ2-2, with TRBD2 matching 7 bases. Germline V CDR1 and CDR2: LNHDA, SQIVND (reference sequence). The CDR3 runs to 14 residues. The trim removed 1 base at V and 6 bases at J, leaving 2 bases unmatched. The CDR3 is CASSIAGGPGELFF. The CDR3 coding sequence is TGTGCCAGTAGTATAGCGGGGGGTCCCGGGGAGCTGTTTTTT.

V is TRBV5-6 and J is TRBJ1-2; the match to TRBD1 covers 9 bases. Germline CDR1 SGHDT, CDR2 YYEEEE. The CDR3 is 13 amino acids. Trimming took 4 bases from V and 3 from J; bases not matched to a gene: 1. The chain's CDR3 is CASSGQGHYGYTF. CDR3 sequence (DNA): TGTGCCAGCAGCGGACAGGGGCACTATGGCTACACCTTC.

This clone occurred once. This chain joins TRBV7-2 and TRBJ1-2; 7 nucleotides agree with TRBD1. The germline gives CDR1 SGHTA, CDR2 FQGNSA. The CDR3 loop spans 18 amino acids. The J segment lost 3 bases and the V segment lost 5 bases, leaving 18 bases of the junction unmatched. Here the CDR3 DNA reads TGTGCCAGCAGCAACTACCATACAGGGGCGACGAGGTACTATGGCTACACCTTC. This sequence encodes CASSNYHTGATRYYGYTF. Together with reference TRBV7-2 and TRBJ1-2, the CDR3 gives the full variable domain: GAGVSQSPSNKVTEKGKDVELRCDPISGHTALYWYRQSLGQGLEFLIYFQGNSAPDKSGLPSDRFSAERTGGSVSTLTIQRTQQEDSAVYLCASSNYHTGATRYYGYTFGSGTRLTVV.

The chain recombines TRBV25-1 with TRBJ2-2, with TRBD1 identical over 7 bases. The CDR3 is made up of 15 amino acids. Trimming took 3 bases from V and 7 from J; bases not matched to a gene: 8. The germline CDR1 and CDR2 sequences are MGHDK and SYGVNS. The CDR3 nucleotides are TGTGCCAGCAGTGACTTAGACAGGGCTGGCGGGGAGCTGTTTTTT. It specifies CASSDLDRAGGELFF.

Written as DNA, the CDR3 is TGTGCTAGTGGTTCCTCTAAGGGACATTTTTACGAGCAGTACGTC. Translation: CASGSSKGHFYEQYV. V and J are TRBV12-5 and TRBJ2-7; D may be TRBD1 (6 bases). The germline V gene has CDR1 LGHNT and CDR2 FRNRAP. Deletions cut 4 bases from V and 4 bases from J, with 17 bases between. The CDR3 extends over 15 amino acids.

In this sample, this clone turned up a few times. The rearrangement links TRBV24-1 to TRBJ2-2; D might be TRBD1 (6 bases). V was clipped by 4 bases and J by 6 bases, with 14 bases between them. The CDR3 consists of 15 residues. Germline assignment: CDR1 KGHDR and CDR2 SFDVKD. The CDR3 DNA follows: TGTGCCACCAGTGAGCCAGGGGAAAAAGCCGGGGAGCTGTTTTTT. As protein: CATSEPGEKAGELFF.

In DNA, the CDR3 is TGTGCCAGCAGCAAATCCAGGGGACACCTTTTTAGCAATCAGCCCCAGCATTTT. Translated: CASSKSRGHLFSNQPQHF. The chain combines TRBV21-1 with TRBJ1-5; TRBD1 is taken as the D call from the table, unchecked against the DNA. TRBV21-1 has pseudogene status. The CDR3 consists of 18 residues.

V is TRBV5-5 and J is TRBJ1-1; D might be TRBD1 (6 bases). V was cut by 4 bases and J by 0 bases, with 10 bases left in between. Germline lookup yields CDR1 SGHKS and CDR2 YYEKEE (reference sequence). The CDR3 is made up of 14 amino acids. The CDR3 sequence is CASSRDTLNTEAFF. The CDR3 coding sequence is TGTGCCAGCAGCCGGGACACTCTGAACACTGAAGCTTTCTTT.

V gene TRBV7-9 combines with J gene TRBJ2-2; TRBD2 matches at 9 bases. Trimming removed 5 bases from V and 10 bases from J; junction bases left unmatched: 17. CDR1 and CDR2 (germline): SEHNR, FQNEAQ (reference sequence). The CDR3 spans 17 residues. CDR3 sequence: CASSPTGRGGAEEELFF. The CDR3 DNA follows: TGTGCCAGCAGCCCAACCGGGCGGGGGGGCGCCGAAGAGGAGCTGTTTTTT.

The chain uses TRBV12-3 or TRBV12-4 and TRBJ2-1, with D perhaps TRBD2 (6 bases). The CDR3 length is 12 residues. V lost 6 bases, J lost 5 bases, and 8 bases lay in between. CDR3 DNA: TGTGCCAGCAGGCGGACTAACAATGAGCAGTTCTTC. As protein: CASRRTNNEQFF.

This rearrangement joins TRBV6-4 to TRBJ1-6; a possible D gene is TRBD1 (5 bases). The V end was cut by 2 bases, the J end by 7 bases, with 9 bases between. This CDR3 contains 14 residues. Germline V lookup: CDR1 MRHNA, CDR2 SNTAGT. This CDR3 reads CASSDGNRNSPLHF. CDR3 coding DNA: TGTGCCAGCAGTGACGGAAACAGGAATTCACCCCTCCACTTT.

V and J are TRBV5-6 and TRBJ1-6; D ambiguous. The V gene's germline CDR1 is SGHDT and CDR2 YYEEEE. The CDR3 length is 14 residues. Trimming shortened V by 5 bases and J by 0 bases, and 6 bases separated the two germline ends. The CDR3 nucleotides are TGTGCCAGCAGTGTGAGCTCCTATAATTCACCCCTCCACTTT. Protein sequence: CASSVSSYNSPLHF.

The chain uses TRBV5-1 and TRBJ1-6; tentatively, D is TRBD1 (6 bases). CDR3 size: 15 residues. V shed 3 bases and J shed 8 bases, with 15 bases lying between them. Per the germline V gene, CDR1 is SGHRS and CDR2 is YFSETQ. The CDR3 DNA follows: TGCGCCAGCAGCTCCCCTGGGCCAGGGGATTCACCCCTCCACTTT. Amino acids: CASSSPGPGDSPLHF.

This rearrangement joins TRBV29-1 to TRBJ1-1; the match to TRBD1 covers 9 bases. Looked up from germline, CDR1 is SQVTM and CDR2 is ANQGSEA. The CDR3 contains 16 residues. J was trimmed by 0 bases and V by 7 bases; bases with no gene match: 12. CDR3 protein: CSGYRGQNALNTEAFF. CDR3 bases: TGCAGCGGATACAGGGGGCAAAACGCCCTGAACACTGAAGCTTTCTTT.

The chain uses TRBV12-3 or TRBV12-4 and TRBJ1-1, with D perhaps matching TRBD1 (5 bases). Trimming pared 2 bases from V and 6 bases from J, leaving 10 bases between. This CDR3 spans 13 amino acids. The CDR3 loop is CASSLSGGAEAFF. In DNA, the CDR3 is TGTGCCAGCAGTTTATCGGGGGGGGCTGAAGCTTTCTTT.

V and J are TRBV3-1 (or the pseudogene TRBV3-2) and TRBJ2-3; tentative D call: TRBD2 (7 bases). The CDR3 sequence is 16 residues long. The germline V and J ends were trimmed by 5 bases and 0 bases, with 15 bases remaining between them. The germline V gene encodes CDR1 LGHDT and CDR2 YNNKEL (reference sequence). The CDR3 DNA reads as TGTGCCAGCAGCGCATCGCGGGGGCCGAGCACAGATACGCAGTATTTT. This encodes CASSASRGPSTDTQYF.

A note on this clone: The sample carries other DNA sequences with the same CDR3. V usage is TRBV29-1 and J usage is TRBJ2-7; D is unresolved. The CDR3 has 11 residues. Trimming shortened V by 4 bases and J by 3 bases, and 7 bases separated the two germline ends. CDR1 is SQVTM and CDR2 is ANQGSEA in the germline V gene. As DNA, the CDR3 is TGCAGCGTTGGAACAGTCTACGAGCAGTACTTC. Amino acids: CSVGTVYEQYF.

This CDR3 is CASRPGQGAGYTF. CDR3 DNA: TGTGCCAGCAGACCGGGACAGGGAGCTGGCTACACCTTC. The V call is TRBV6-5, the J call TRBJ1-2; 9 bases are shared with TRBD1. Germline assignment: CDR1 MNHEY and CDR2 SVGAGI. J was trimmed by 7 bases and V by 6 bases; bases with no gene match: 6. This CDR3 comprises 13 residues.

The genes are TRBV5-6 and TRBJ1-1; 7 bases line up with TRBD1. CDR3 length equals 14 residues. Unmatched junction bases numbered 8, after V lost 5 bases and J lost 4 bases. CDR1 and CDR2 (germline): SGHDT, YYEEEE. In DNA form, the CDR3 reads TGTGCCAGCAGTCCAACAGGGGCCGGCACTGAAGCTTTCTTT. Its translation is CASSPTGAGTEAFF.

The chain links TRBV4-1 to TRBJ1-6; D is unclear. With 0 bases removed from V and 4 bases from J, the gap between germline ends came to 10 bases. The CDR3 contains 16 residues. Germline V lookup: CDR1 MGHRA, CDR2 YSYEKL. CDR3 in amino acids: CASSQDAEGYNSPLHF. DNA for the CDR3: TGCGCCAGCAGCCAAGATGCGGAGGGTTATAATTCACCCCTCCACTTT.

The chain couples TRBV5-1 to TRBJ1-4; 8 nucleotides align to TRBD1. The CDR3 covers 16 residues. Germline V gene lookup returns CDR1 SGHRS and CDR2 YFSETQ. The junction had 13 bases not matched to a gene; V was cut back by 4 bases and J by 8 bases. CDR3 nucleotide sequence: TGCGCCAGCAGCAGGGACTTACCGGGACAGGCGGAAAAACTGTTTTTT. This translates into CASSRDLPGQAEKLFF.

The rearrangement links TRBV5-6 to TRBJ2-3, with 10 bases matching TRBD2. The junction had 0 bases not matched to a gene; V was cut back by 2 bases and J by 0 bases. The CDR3 length is 15 residues. Germline assignment: CDR1 SGHDT and CDR2 YYEEEE. As DNA, the CDR3 is TGTGCCAGCAGCTTACTAGCGGGGAGCACAGATACGCAGTATTTT. Amino acids: CASSLLAGSTDTQYF. Supplemented by reference TRBV5-6 and TRBJ2-3, the full variable domain reads DAGVTQSPTHLIKTRGQQVTLRCSPKSGHDTVSWYQQALGQGPQFIFQYYEEEERQRGNFPDRFSGHQFPNYSSELNVNALLLGDSALYLCASSLLAGSTDTQYFGPGTRLTVL.

The chain carries TRBV7-2 and TRBJ2-2; no clear D gene. The germline CDR1 and CDR2 sequences are SGHTA and FQGNSA. This CDR3 has 14 amino acids. V was pared by 0 bases and J by 5 bases, with 7 bases between. The CDR3 DNA reads TGTGCCAGCAGCTTAGCGCCCGGTACCGGGGAGCTGTTTTTT. Protein product: CASSLAPGTGELFF.